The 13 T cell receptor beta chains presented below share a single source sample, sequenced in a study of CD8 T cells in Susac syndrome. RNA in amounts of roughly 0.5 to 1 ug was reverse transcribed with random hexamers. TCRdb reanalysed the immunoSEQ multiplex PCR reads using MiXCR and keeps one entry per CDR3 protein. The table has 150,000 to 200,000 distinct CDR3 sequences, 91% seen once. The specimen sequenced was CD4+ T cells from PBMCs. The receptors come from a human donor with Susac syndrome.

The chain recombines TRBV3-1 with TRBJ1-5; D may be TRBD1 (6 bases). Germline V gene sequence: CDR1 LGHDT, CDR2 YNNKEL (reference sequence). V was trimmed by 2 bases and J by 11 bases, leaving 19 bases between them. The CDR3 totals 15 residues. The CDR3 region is CASSQNTGISESQHF. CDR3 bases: TGTGCCAGCAGCCAAAATACAGGGATTTCAGAGTCCCAGCATTTT.

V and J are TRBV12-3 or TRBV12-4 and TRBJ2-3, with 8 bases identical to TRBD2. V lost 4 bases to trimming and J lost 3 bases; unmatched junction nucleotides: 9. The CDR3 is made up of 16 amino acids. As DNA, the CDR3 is TGTGCCAGCAGTTCGAAGGGACTAGACGGGACAGATACGCAGTATTTT. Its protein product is CASSSKGLDGTDTQYF.

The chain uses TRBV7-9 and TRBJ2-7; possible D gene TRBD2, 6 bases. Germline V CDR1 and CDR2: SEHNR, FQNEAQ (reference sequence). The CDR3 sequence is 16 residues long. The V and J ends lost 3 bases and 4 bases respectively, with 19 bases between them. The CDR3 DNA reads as TGTGCCAGCAGCTTCGGAGGGTCAGATCCTTTTTACGAGCAGTACTTC. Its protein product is CASSFGGSDPFYEQYF. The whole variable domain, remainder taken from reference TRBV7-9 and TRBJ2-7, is DTGVSQNPRHKITKRGQNVTFRCDPISEHNRLYWYRQTLGQGPEFLTYFQNEAQLEKSRLLSDRFSAERPKGSFSTLEIQRTEQGDSAMYLCASSFGGSDPFYEQYFGPGTRLTVT.

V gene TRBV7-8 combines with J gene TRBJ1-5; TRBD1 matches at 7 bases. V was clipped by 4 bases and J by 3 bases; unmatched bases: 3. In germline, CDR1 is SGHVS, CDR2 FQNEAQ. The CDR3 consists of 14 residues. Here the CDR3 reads CASSSGQVNQPQHF. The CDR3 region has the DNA TGTGCCAGCAGCTCTGGACAGGTCAATCAGCCCCAGCATTTT.

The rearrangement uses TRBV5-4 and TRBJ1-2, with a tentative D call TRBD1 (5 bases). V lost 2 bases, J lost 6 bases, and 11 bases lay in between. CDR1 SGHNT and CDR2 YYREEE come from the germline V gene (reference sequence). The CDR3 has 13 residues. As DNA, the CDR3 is TGTGCCAGCAGCTTTCCCGGGGGGAATGGCTACACCTTC. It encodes CASSFPGGNGYTF.

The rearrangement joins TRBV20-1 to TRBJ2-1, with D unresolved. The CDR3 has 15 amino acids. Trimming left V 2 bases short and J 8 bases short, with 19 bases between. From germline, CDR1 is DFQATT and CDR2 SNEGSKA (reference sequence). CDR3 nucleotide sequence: TGCAGTGCTAGAACATGGTCCCCAACGATGGATGAGCAGTTCTTC. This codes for CSARTWSPTMDEQFF.

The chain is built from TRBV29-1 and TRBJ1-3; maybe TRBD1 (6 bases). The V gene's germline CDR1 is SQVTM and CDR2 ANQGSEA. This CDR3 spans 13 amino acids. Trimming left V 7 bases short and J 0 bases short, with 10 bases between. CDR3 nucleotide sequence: TGCAGCGGGGGGGCGGCCTCTGGAAACACCATATATTTT. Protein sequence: CSGGAASGNTIYF. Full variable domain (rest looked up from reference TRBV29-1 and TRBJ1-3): SAVISQKPSRDICQRGTSLTIQCQVDSQVTMMFWYRQQPGQSLTLIATANQGSEATYESGFVIDKFPISRPNLTFSTLTVSNMSPEDSSIYLCSGGAASGNTIYFGEGSWLTVV.

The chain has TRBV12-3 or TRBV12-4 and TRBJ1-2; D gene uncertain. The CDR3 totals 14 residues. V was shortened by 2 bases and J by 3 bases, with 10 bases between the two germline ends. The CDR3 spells CASSLRVFDYGYTF. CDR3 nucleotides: TGTGCCAGCAGTTTAAGGGTTTTCGACTATGGCTACACCTTC.

CDR3 sequence reads: CASRVSMAESYNEQFF. The DNA for the CDR3 is TGTGCCAGCAGAGTTTCGATGGCCGAATCCTACAATGAGCAGTTCTTC. The V gene is TRBV6-1, the J gene TRBJ2-1; unclear D gene. Germline CDR1 reads MNHNS; CDR2 reads SASEGT. This CDR3 has 16 amino acids. The ends were cut back, 6 bases at V and 1 base at J, with 16 bases in the middle.

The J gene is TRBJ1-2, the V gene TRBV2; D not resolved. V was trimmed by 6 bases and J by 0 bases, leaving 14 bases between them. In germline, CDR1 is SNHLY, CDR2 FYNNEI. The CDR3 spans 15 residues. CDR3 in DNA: TGTGCCAGCAGCATCGGGTCACTAGCTAACTATGGCTACACCTTC. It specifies CASSIGSLANYGYTF.

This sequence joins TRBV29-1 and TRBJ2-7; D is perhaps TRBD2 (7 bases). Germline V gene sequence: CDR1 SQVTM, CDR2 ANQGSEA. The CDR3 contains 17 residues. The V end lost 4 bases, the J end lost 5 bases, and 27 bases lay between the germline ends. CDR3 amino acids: CSVATLRAAGQGDEQYF. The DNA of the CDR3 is TGCAGCGTTGCAACCCTCCGGGCAGCGGGACAAGGGGACGAGCAGTACTTC.

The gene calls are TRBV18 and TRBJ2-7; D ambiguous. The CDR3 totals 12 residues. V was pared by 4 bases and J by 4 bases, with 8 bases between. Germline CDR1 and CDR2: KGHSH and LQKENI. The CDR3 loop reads CASSRHPYEQYF. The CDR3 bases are TGTGCCAGCTCACGCCATCCGTACGAGCAGTACTTC.

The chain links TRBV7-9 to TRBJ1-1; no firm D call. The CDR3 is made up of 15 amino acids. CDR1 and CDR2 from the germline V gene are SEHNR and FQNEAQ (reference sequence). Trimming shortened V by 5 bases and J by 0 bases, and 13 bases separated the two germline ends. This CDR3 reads CASSPDRKVNTEAFF. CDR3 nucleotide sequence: TGTGCCAGCAGCCCCGACCGGAAGGTGAACACTGAAGCTTTCTTT. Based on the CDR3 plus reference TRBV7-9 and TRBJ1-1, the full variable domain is DTGVSQNPRHKITKRGQNVTFRCDPISEHNRLYWYRQTLGQGPEFLTYFQNEAQLEKSRLLSDRFSAERPKGSFSTLEIQRTEQGDSAMYLCASSPDRKVNTEAFFGQGTRLTVV.